This T cell receptor beta chain was recovered during a study of CD8 T cells in ankylosing spondylitis. General study results and limits: Roughly eight highly homologous variants formed a TCR beta motif that appeared characteristic of ankylosing spondylitis blood. Some of these motif variants have turned up before, in reports on reactive arthritis synovial fluid and blood. Matched ankylosing spondylitis synovial fluid reportedly showed significant enrichment of disease-linked clones.

V lost 4 bases and J 5 bases, leaving 13 bases between the germline ends. From germline, CDR1 is SGHRS and CDR2 YFSETQ. This CDR3 is 13 amino acids long. A word on this clonotype: The antigen is not known.

MiXCR, run by TCRdb on the 5' RACE reads, gives a single entry per CDR3 protein. The table has about 89,000 distinct CDR3 sequences, 27% seen once. The receptor was isolated from a male donor with ankylosing spondylitis or in good health (not recorded which). Sequencing was done on a sample of blood, either unsorted or a sorted T cell fraction (not recorded which). The gene calls are TRBV5-1 and TRBJ2-7; a possible D gene is TRBD1 (6 bases). The CDR3 bases are TGCGCCAGCAGCCCCGGACAGTCTAACGAGCAGTACTTC. As protein: CASSPGQSNEQYF.